This paragraph reports one T cell receptor (beta chain). The data stem from a study of T cells after yellow fever vaccination. TCRdb ran MiXCR on the 5' RACE reads and lists one entry per CDR3 protein. The data show roughly 170,000 distinct CDR3 sequences, around 8.5% seen once. The germline V and J ends were trimmed by 4 bases and 1 base, with 16 bases remaining between them. This CDR3 has 16 amino acids. The germline V gene encodes CDR1 LGHDT and CDR2 YNNKEL (reference sequence). The chain links TRBV3-1 to TRBJ1-1, with D unresolved. Source: CD8+ T cells sorted from PBMCs, taken 45 days after the yellow fever booster vaccination. The sequence derives from a man between 18 and 29 years old who received the YFV17D yellow fever vaccine. This CDR3 is CASSLATHSRNTEAFF. CDR3 sequence (DNA): TGTGCCAGCAGCCTTGCGACTCACTCGAGGAACACTGAAGCTTTCTTT. The whole variable domain, remainder taken from reference TRBV3-1 and TRBJ1-1, is DTAVSQTPKYLVTQMGNDKSIKCEQNLGHDTMYWYKQDSKKFLKIMFSYNNKELIINETVPNRFSPKSPDKAHLNLHINSLELGDSAVYFCASSLATHSRNTEAFFGQGTRLTVV.